These 10 T cell receptor beta chains were all obtained from the same sample, sequenced in a study of blood T cell repertoires in COVID-19. The assay was immunoSEQ multiplex PCR, and TCRdb's table has in-frame clones only and misses some. The sample yields fewer than 350,000 clones, 85% seen once. Sequenced input: peripheral blood. Every receptor here comes from a human donor in a cohort sampled during active COVID-19.

On this clone: This specimen includes other DNA sequences encoding the same CDR3. V and J are TRBV30 and TRBJ1-1, with D uncertain. The CDR3 runs to 13 residues. V lost 0 bases to trimming and J lost 1 base, with 6 bases between them. In germline, CDR1 is GTSNPN, CDR2 SVGIG (reference sequence). The CDR3 sequence is CAWSVNRNTEAFF. In nucleotides, the CDR3 is TGTGCCTGGAGTGTCAACAGGAACACTGAAGCTTTCTTT.

The chain links TRBV12-3 or TRBV12-4 to TRBJ2-2; weak D call: TRBD1 (6 bases). This CDR3 has 12 residues. Trimming shortened V by 8 bases and J by 6 bases, and 10 bases separated the two germline ends. The CDR3 reads CASARGPGELFF. CDR3 DNA: TGTGCCAGCGCCAGGGGTCCCGGGGAGCTGTTTTTT.

V gene TRBV11-2 combines with J gene TRBJ1-1; the match to TRBD1 covers 7 bases. The V gene end was trimmed by 5 bases and the J gene end by 6 bases; junction bases not matched to a gene: 6. This CDR3 comprises 13 residues. The germline CDR1 and CDR2 sequences are SGHAT and FQNNGV. In nucleotides, the CDR3 is TGTGCCAGCAGCCTAATTACAGGGGCTGAAGCTTTCTTT. This codes for CASSLITGAEAFF.

This clone was picked up many times. Other nucleotide sequences from this sample produce the same CDR3. The CDR3 protein is CASSLSGGANTGELFF. As DNA, the CDR3 is TGTGCCAGTAGTCTTAGCGGGGGGGCGAACACCGGGGAGCTGTTTTTT. The rearrangement joins TRBV19 to TRBJ2-2; TRBD2 aligns across 11 bases. CDR1 is LNHDA and CDR2 is SQIVND in the germline V gene (reference sequence). The V segment lost 5 bases and the J segment 0 bases; nucleotides outside the gene matches: 2. CDR3 length: 16 amino acids.

The V gene is TRBV5-4, the J gene TRBJ2-7; D call uncertain. CDR1 and CDR2 from the germline V gene are SGHNT and YYREEE (reference sequence). The length of the CDR3 is 12 residues. Trimming stripped 4 bases from V and 5 bases from J, with 10 bases between. CDR3 DNA: TGTGCCAGCAGCACCTTTTCGGACGAGCAGTACTTC. As protein: CASSTFSDEQYF.

The chain recombines TRBV3-1 (or the pseudogene TRBV3-2) with TRBJ1-2; TRBD1 matches at 7 bases. Germline assignment: CDR1 LGHDT and CDR2 YNNKEL (reference sequence). The CDR3 runs 14 residues. J lost 4 bases, V lost 3 bases, and 5 bases had no gene match. The CDR3 loop is CASSQDRRFYGYTF. CDR3 coding DNA: TGTGCCAGCAGCCAGGACAGGAGGTTCTATGGCTACACCTTC.

V is TRBV7-6 and J is TRBJ2-7; a possible D gene is TRBD1 (5 bases). V lost 1 base and J lost 1, with 17 bases in between. The CDR3 runs 17 residues. The germline gives CDR1 SGHVS, CDR2 FNYEAQ. In DNA form, the CDR3 reads TGTGCCAGCAGCTTAGTAGGGGCCTATATGTTTTCCTACGAGCAGTACTTC. It codes for CASSLVGAYMFSYEQYF.

This clone was seen a single time. The chain couples TRBV2 to TRBJ1-2; D unresolved. The length of the CDR3 is 13 residues. In germline, CDR1 is SNHLY, CDR2 FYNNEI. V was cut by 8 bases and J by 1 base, with 11 bases left in between. CDR3: CASESRGNYGYTF. The DNA of the CDR3 is TGTGCCAGCGAATCCCGGGGTAACTATGGCTACACCTTC.

This clone has a single count. V is TRBV5-1 and J is TRBJ2-7; TRBD2 is a possible D gene (5 bases). CDR1 SGHRS and CDR2 YFSETQ come from the germline V gene. The CDR3 runs to 12 residues. V shed 4 bases and J shed 5 bases, with 10 bases lying between them. CDR3 nucleotides: TGCGCCAGCAGCCCTGAGGGAGACGAGCAGTACTTC. It yields the protein CASSPEGDEQYF.

The chain carries TRBV27 and TRBJ1-2; D remains unclear. Germline-derived CDR1 and CDR2 are MNHEY and SMNVEV (reference sequence). This CDR3 has 15 amino acids. The V gene lost 10 bases and the J gene lost 5 bases, with 23 bases spanning the gap. The CDR3 sequence is CATSSTGRPPYGYTF. DNA for the CDR3: TGTGCCACCTCCAGCACCGGCAGGCCTCCTTATGGCTACACCTTC.